This TCR beta chain derives from a study of T-cell reconstitution after alpha-beta-depleted transplantation in children. General observations from the study: The origin of high day-60 TCRbeta diversity in some patients lay in surviving recipient T cells and thymic progenitors. The study reportedly traced alpha-beta T cells about two months after transplant to several hundred expanded graft clones. From newly produced T cells came most of the T-cell counts and diversity one year after transplant.

This CDR3 is 15 amino acids long. The V and J ends lost 3 bases and 5 bases, in that order; junction bases with no gene match: 6. CDR1 and CDR2 (germline): DFQATT, SNEGSKA (reference sequence). Many counts were recorded for this clonotype. Its antigen is unknown. The TCRbeta library incorporated unique molecular identifiers. Using its own MiXCR run on the PCR reads, TCRdb lists one record per CDR3 protein. The sample lists 700,000 to 950,000 distinct CDR3 sequences; approximately 15% were seen once. This sequence originates from a male patient younger than 18 who had a stem cell transplant for acute lymphoblastic leukemia, so the T cells may come from the graft donor. This specimen was PBMCs, mostly from graft donor cells, taken 360 days after TCRalphabeta/CD19-depleted stem cell transplant. The chain is built from TRBV20-1 and TRBJ2-5, with 13 bases that match TRBD2. This chain's CDR3 is CSASKGLAGMETQYF. The CDR3 DNA reads TGCAGTGCTAGTAAGGGACTAGCGGGAATGGAGACCCAGTACTTC.